The next 2 T cell receptor beta chains were all read from a single sample in a study of T cell responses to AZD1222 COVID-19 vaccine. Sequenced by immunoSEQ multiplex PCR; TCRdb stores in-frame clones only, minus some. The data show 160,000 or so clones, with around 94% seen just once and 4.5% to 5.5% held by the top ten. Material: peripheral blood, obtained 28 days after the second AZD1222 dose. These receptors were collected from an adult who received the AZD1222 COVID-19 vaccine.

This rearrangement joins TRBV28 to TRBJ2-5; maybe TRBD2 (7 bases). Per germline, CDR1 MDHEN and CDR2 SYDVKM. V was pared by 7 bases and J by 1 base, with 28 bases between. This CDR3 comprises 19 residues. Here the CDR3 reads CASTPVGGRRGLLQETQYF. The CDR3 DNA follows: TGTGCCAGCACCCCCGTGGGGGGGCGAAGAGGCCTCCTCCAAGAGACCCAGTACTTC.

The chain couples TRBV7-9 to TRBJ1-5; maybe TRBD1 (5 bases). This CDR3 contains 15 residues. Trimming took 1 base from V and 3 from J, leaving 10 bases between them. Germline assignment: CDR1 SEHNR and CDR2 FQNEAQ (reference sequence). CDR3 DNA: TGTGCCAGCAGCTTAGGGTCCGGGACCAATCAGCCCCAGCATTTT. This encodes CASSLGSGTNQPQHF.